A selection of T cell receptor beta chains follows, all from one sample in a study of long-term antiretroviral therapy in people with HIV. Some clones are missing from TCRdb's copy, which holds only in-frame ones; the method was immunoSEQ multiplex PCR. The table lists 14,000 or so clones, over 80% of them singletons. Specimen: unsorted PBMCs, collected 1.8 years before starting antiretroviral therapy. These receptors originate from a woman between 40 and 55 years old with HIV. Each CDR3 is given with its conserved first and last residue. The D gene is left open where the match is weak. The size entry is marked missing in some rows and otherwise reads once, few, many or a size class.

clone size,D gene,J gene,V gene,CDR3 DNA,CDR3 protein
NA,NA,TRBJ2-7,TRBV2,TGTGCCAGCAGGCTAGTCTTCCACGAGCAGTACTTC,CASRLVFHEQYF
NA,NA,TRBJ2-1,TRBV2,TGTGCCAGCAGTGTAGAAGTCTACAATGAGCAGTTCTTC,CASSVEVYNEQFF
NA,NA,TRBJ2-1,TRBV20-1,TGCAGTGCTAGAAGGGAGCGGGAGTTCTTC,CSARREREFF
once,NA,TRBJ1-3,TRBV6-5,TGTGCCAGCAGTTACCAGGGCGACTCTGGAAACACCATATATTTT,CASSYQGDSGNTIYF
NA,TRBD1,TRBJ2-1,TRBV10-3,TGTGCCATCAGTGATGGGACAGGCTACAATGAGCAGTTCTTC,CAISDGTGYNEQFF
NA,NA,TRBJ2-7,TRBV28,TGTGCCAGCAGTTTATCGGGCGGTCTCTACGAGCAGTACTTC,CASSLSGGLYEQYF
NA,NA,TRBJ2-7,TRBV4-2,TGTGCCAGCAGCCCCCCGGTCGAAGGCGAGCAGTACTTC,CASSPPVEGEQYF
once,NA,TRBJ1-3,TRBV5-8,TGTGCCAGCAGCTTGGTTAGGGAGTTTGAAGGAAACACCATATATTTT,CASSLVREFEGNTIYF
few,TRBD1,TRBJ2-3,TRBV6-6,TGTGCCAGCAGTATGACAGGGGGGGGCACAGATACGCAGTATTTT,CASSMTGGGTDTQYF
NA,NA,TRBJ2-5,TRBV7-2,TGTGCCAGCAGCTTAAGGAAGACCCAGTACTTC,CASSLRKTQYF
NA,NA,TRBJ2-7,TRBV11-2,TGTGCCAGCAGCTCCTTGGGTAGCGGAAAATACGAGCAGTACTTC,CASSSLGSGKYEQYF
NA,TRBD2,TRBJ2-7,TRBV29-1,TGCAGCGTAACCCAACTAGCGGGAATCTACGAGCAGTACTTC,CSVTQLAGIYEQYF
NA,NA,TRBJ2-7,TRBV2,TGTGCCAGCCCGGGCAGGGCCTACGAGCAGTACTTC,CASPGRAYEQYF
NA,TRBD1,TRBJ1-1,TRBV7-9,TGTGCCACTCGGGGGGACAGTCCGAACACTGAAGCTTTCTTT,CATRGDSPNTEAFF
few,TRBD2,TRBJ2-1,TRBV10-1,TGCGCCAGGTGGGCTAGCGGCTATCCGAATGAGCAGTTCTTC,CARWASGYPNEQFF
NA,NA,TRBJ1-3,TRBV2,TGTGCCAGCAGTGAAGAGGGAGGGGACGGAAACACCATATATTTT,CASSEEGGDGNTIYF
NA,NA,TRBJ2-7,TRBV6-6,TGTGCCAGCGGACCCGGTCAGTCCTACGAGCAGTACTTC,CASGPGQSYEQYF
NA,TRBD1,TRBJ1-5,TRBV7-9,TGTGCCAGCAGCTTAGCGTCAGGGGGCCCCCTTAATCAGCCCCAGCATTTT,CASSLASGGPLNQPQHF
NA,NA,TRBJ2-3,TRBV11-3,TGTGCCAGCAGCTCCGGAAGGGATACGCAGTATTTT,CASSSGRDTQYF
NA,NA,TRBJ2-3,TRBV2,TGTGCCAGCAACGAAAATGACGCAGATACGCAGTATTTT,CASNENDADTQYF